Listed below are T cell receptor beta chains from one sample, sequenced in a study of blood T cell repertoires in COVID-19. Profiling relied on immunoSEQ multiplex PCR, and the TCRdb table lists in-frame clones only, not all of them. The sample includes around 110,000 clones, around nine tenths of them seen just once. Input material: peripheral blood. The receptor source for this set is a human donor with active COVID-19. The donor label of this sample is uncertain. Both conserved end residues are trimmed from each CDR3. Each record gives: CDR3 protein, J gene, V gene.

CDR3 protein: ASGSDRGQAGELF
J gene: TRBJ2-2
V gene: TRBV12-5

CDR3 protein: ASSLDRMNTEAF
J gene: TRBJ1-1
V gene: TRBV3-1/TRBV3-2

CDR3 protein: ASSLFVTGELF
J gene: TRBJ2-2
V gene: TRBV5-5

CDR3 protein: ASSSPGLAGNEQF
J gene: TRBJ2-1
V gene: TRBV7-2

CDR3 protein: ASSGPNRVAYEQY
J gene: TRBJ2-7
V gene: TRBV25-1

CDR3 protein: ASNDRALGNTEAF
J gene: TRBJ1-1
V gene: TRBV4-3

CDR3 protein: ASSLGSGVNNEQF
J gene: TRBJ2-1
V gene: TRBV7-6

CDR3 protein: ASRQTGQHFYGYT
J gene: TRBJ1-2
V gene: TRBV7-9

CDR3 protein: ASSIQGRDEKLF
J gene: TRBJ1-4
V gene: TRBV19

CDR3 protein: ASSQTDRSPGPQH
J gene: TRBJ1-5
V gene: TRBV4-3

CDR3 protein: ASSLLLGYGYT
J gene: TRBJ1-2
V gene: TRBV28

CDR3 protein: ASSYLGGANQPQH
J gene: TRBJ1-5
V gene: TRBV18

CDR3 protein: ASSRDSLEEQY
J gene: TRBJ2-7
V gene: TRBV10-1

CDR3 protein: ASSYRFTGINQPQH
J gene: TRBJ1-5
V gene: TRBV6-5

CDR3 protein: AISIAGGHGDTQY
J gene: TRBJ2-3
V gene: TRBV10-3

CDR3 protein: ASSQATGGGYGYT
J gene: TRBJ1-2
V gene: TRBV4-2

CDR3 protein: ASSRDRARSSTDTQY
J gene: TRBJ2-3
V gene: TRBV28

CDR3 protein: ASSQDPGNQPQH
J gene: TRBJ1-5
V gene: TRBV4-1

CDR3 protein: ASSSLRKMDRVGEAF
J gene: TRBJ1-1
V gene: TRBV28

CDR3 protein: ASSEAGSGTEAF
J gene: TRBJ1-1
V gene: TRBV6-1

CDR3 protein: ASSGRDRGLVNQPQH
J gene: TRBJ1-5
V gene: TRBV6-1

CDR3 protein: AWKGTGNSPLH
J gene: TRBJ1-6
V gene: TRBV30

CDR3 protein: ASSEAGGTDTQY
J gene: TRBJ2-3
V gene: TRBV6-4

CDR3 protein: ASGDTGTGYGYT
J gene: TRBJ1-2
V gene: TRBV4-3

CDR3 protein: ASSPAVRGRDTEAF
J gene: TRBJ1-1
V gene: TRBV9

CDR3 protein: ASSYLTGGEAPYGYT
J gene: TRBJ1-2
V gene: TRBV6-2/TRBV6-3

CDR3 protein: ASSAEPVGVSYGYT
J gene: TRBJ1-2
V gene: TRBV6-1

CDR3 protein: ASSQDGYRDSYNEQF
J gene: TRBJ2-1
V gene: TRBV4-1

CDR3 protein: ASSPVRGAISDTQY
J gene: TRBJ2-3
V gene: TRBV11-2

CDR3 protein: ASSYGDSQEAQY
J gene: TRBJ2-5
V gene: TRBV6-5

CDR3 protein: ASSQDFGDRVNPQH
J gene: TRBJ1-5
V gene: TRBV4-3

CDR3 protein: ASSQERGQGPGPYEQY
J gene: TRBJ2-7
V gene: TRBV3-1/TRBV3-2

CDR3 protein: ASSATGYQETQY
J gene: TRBJ2-5
V gene: TRBV9

CDR3 protein: ASSSRGSGNTIY
J gene: TRBJ1-3
V gene: TRBV3-1/TRBV3-2

CDR3 protein: ASSLKGYGNTIY
J gene: TRBJ1-3
V gene: TRBV19

CDR3 protein: ASSSGEYTEAF
J gene: TRBJ1-1
V gene: TRBV6-2/TRBV6-3

CDR3 protein: ASSSRDNHEQY
J gene: TRBJ2-7
V gene: TRBV6-2/TRBV6-3

CDR3 protein: ASREPGHYFSYEQY
J gene: TRBJ2-7
V gene: TRBV25-1

CDR3 protein: ASSYDHSSYGYT
J gene: TRBJ1-2
V gene: TRBV6-5

CDR3 protein: ASSIGRGPYGYT
J gene: TRBJ1-2
V gene: TRBV19

CDR3 protein: AWSVGRQAGNTIY
J gene: TRBJ1-3
V gene: TRBV30

CDR3 protein: ASSLVRTGRPYVYGYT
J gene: TRBJ1-2
V gene: TRBV27

CDR3 protein: ASSFRLAGDTDTQY
J gene: TRBJ2-3
V gene: TRBV11-2

CDR3 protein: ASRDNTGELF
J gene: TRBJ2-2
V gene: TRBV4-2

CDR3 protein: ASSQETGPAF
J gene: TRBJ1-1
V gene: TRBV3-1/TRBV3-2

CDR3 protein: ASSYSLSRGKETQY
J gene: TRBJ2-5
V gene: TRBV6-2/TRBV6-3

CDR3 protein: ASIDPYQAGELF
J gene: TRBJ2-2
V gene: TRBV19